This T cell receptor (beta chain) was found in a study of Graves' ophthalmopathy and Graves' hyperthyroidism. V lost 7 bases and J lost 5, with 11 bases in between. CDR1 MDHEN and CDR2 SYDVKM come from the germline V gene. The CDR3 covers 12 residues. Ophthalmopathy cases showed moderate-to-severe activity, scoring CAS ≥3 and NOSPECS ≥4, with duration under 3 months. Amplifying from RNA transcripts, the study obtained TCR beta CDR3 regions. In the first round, RT-PCR was carried out with HTBI primers, and a multiplex PCR formed the second round. MiXCR, run by TCRdb on the multiplex PCR reads, gives a single entry per CDR3 protein. The sample records about half a million distinct CDR3 sequences, approximately 15% being singletons. Study results and limitations: A classifier, a 13-signature model, separated ophthalmopathy from stable hyperthyroidism with roughly 90% sensitivity and approximately 80% specificity.

Ten or more counts support this clonotype. Its antigen is not identified. The sequencing sample was made of blood. The V and J genes are TRBV28 and TRBJ2-5; perhaps TRBD2 as D (7 bases). The sequence was collected from a woman in her 30s with Graves' ophthalmopathy. CDR3 nucleotide sequence: TGTGCCAGCATGGGGGGGCGTGAGACCCAGTACTTC. Protein sequence: CASMGGRETQYF.